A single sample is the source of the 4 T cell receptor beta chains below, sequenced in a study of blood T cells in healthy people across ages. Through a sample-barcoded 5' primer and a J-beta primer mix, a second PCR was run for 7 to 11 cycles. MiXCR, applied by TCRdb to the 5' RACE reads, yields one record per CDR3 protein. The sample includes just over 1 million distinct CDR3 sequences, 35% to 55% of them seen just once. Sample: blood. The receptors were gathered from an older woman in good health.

The CDR3 loop reads CAWSPALETQYF. The CDR3 DNA follows: TGTGCCTGGAGCCCTGCTCTGGAGACCCAGTACTTC. V and J are TRBV30 and TRBJ2-5; D is uncertain. Germline values: CDR1 GTSNPN, CDR2 SVGIG (reference sequence). V was pared by 3 bases and J by 5 bases, with 10 bases between. The CDR3 is 12 amino acids.

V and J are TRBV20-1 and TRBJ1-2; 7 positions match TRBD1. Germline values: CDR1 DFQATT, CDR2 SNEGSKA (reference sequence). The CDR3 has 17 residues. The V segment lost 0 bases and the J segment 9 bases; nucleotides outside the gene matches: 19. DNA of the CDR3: TGCAGTGCTAGAGAACGGGACAGCACTTTCTCCTATTATCGCTACACCTTC. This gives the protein CSARERDSTFSYYRYTF.

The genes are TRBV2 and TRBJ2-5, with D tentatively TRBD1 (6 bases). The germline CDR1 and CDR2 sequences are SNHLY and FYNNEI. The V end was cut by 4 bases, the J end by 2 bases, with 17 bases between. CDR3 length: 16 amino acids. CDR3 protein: CASSANPGVPQETQYF. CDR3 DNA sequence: TGTGCCAGCAGTGCGAACCCAGGGGTGCCGCAAGAGACCCAGTACTTC.

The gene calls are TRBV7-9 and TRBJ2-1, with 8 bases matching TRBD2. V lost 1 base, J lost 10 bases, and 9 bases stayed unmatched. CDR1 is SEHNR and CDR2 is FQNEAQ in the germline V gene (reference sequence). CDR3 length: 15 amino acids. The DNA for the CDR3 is TGTGCCAGCAGCTTAGATGGGAGTAGCGGGACGGAGCAGTTCTTC. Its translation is CASSLDGSSGTEQFF.